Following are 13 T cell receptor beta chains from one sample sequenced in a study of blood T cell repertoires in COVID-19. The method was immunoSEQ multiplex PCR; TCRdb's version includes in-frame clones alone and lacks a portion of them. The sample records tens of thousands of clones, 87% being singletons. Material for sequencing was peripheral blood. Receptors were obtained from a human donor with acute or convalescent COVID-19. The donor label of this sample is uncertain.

The chain's CDR3 is CASSISRGHTGELFF. The CDR3 nucleotides read TGTGCCAGTAGTATATCCAGGGGGCACACCGGGGAGCTGTTTTTT. The chain links TRBV19 to TRBJ2-2, with 8 bases that match TRBD1. V was pared by 2 bases and J by 3 bases, with 2 bases of the junction left unmatched. CDR3 length: 15 residues. Germline CDR1 is LNHDA and CDR2 is SQIVND (reference sequence).

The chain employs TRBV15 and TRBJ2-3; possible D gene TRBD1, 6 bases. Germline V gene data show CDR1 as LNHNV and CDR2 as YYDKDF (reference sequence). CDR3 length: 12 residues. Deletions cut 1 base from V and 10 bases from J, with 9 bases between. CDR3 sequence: CATSRAGGAQYF. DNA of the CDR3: TGTGCCACCAGCAGAGCTGGGGGCGCGCAGTATTTT.

CDR3 nucleotides: TGCGCCAGCAGCCCCGAGGGAGGGAGGAATCAGCCCCAGCATTTT. Its protein is CASSPEGGRNQPQHF. The V call is TRBV5-1, the J call TRBJ1-5; D is unclear. Germline values: CDR1 SGHRS, CDR2 YFSETQ. V lost 4 bases and J 4 bases, leaving 15 bases between the germline ends. The CDR3 loop spans 15 amino acids.

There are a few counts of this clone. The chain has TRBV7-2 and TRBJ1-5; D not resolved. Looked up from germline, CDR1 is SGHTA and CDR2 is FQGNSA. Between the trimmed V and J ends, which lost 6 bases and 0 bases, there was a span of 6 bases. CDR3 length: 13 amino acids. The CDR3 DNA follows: TGTGCCAGCAGACTCTATAGCAATCAGCCCCAGCATTTT. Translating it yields CASRLYSNQPQHF.

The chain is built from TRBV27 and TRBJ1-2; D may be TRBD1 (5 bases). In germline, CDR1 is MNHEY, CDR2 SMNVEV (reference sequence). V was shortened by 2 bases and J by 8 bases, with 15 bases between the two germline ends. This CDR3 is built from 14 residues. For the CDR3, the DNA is TGTGCCAGCAGTTTAGGTGGAGGGGCGGGAGGCTACACCTTC. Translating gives CASSLGGGAGGYTF.

This CDR3 reads CASSPVRGTGAYEQYF. CDR3 sequence (DNA): TGTGCCAGCAGTCCAGTTAGGGGGACAGGGGCCTACGAGCAGTACTTC. This chain uses TRBV28 with TRBJ2-7, with 10 bases aligning to TRBD1. Trimming at V came to 5 bases and at J to 2 bases, leaving 9 bases not matched to a gene. CDR1 is MDHEN and CDR2 is SYDVKM in the germline V gene. This CDR3 region has 16 residues.

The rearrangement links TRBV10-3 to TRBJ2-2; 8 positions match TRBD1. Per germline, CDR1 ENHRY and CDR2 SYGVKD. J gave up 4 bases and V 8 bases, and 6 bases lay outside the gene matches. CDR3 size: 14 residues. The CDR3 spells CAIAGQGATGELFF. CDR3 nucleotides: TGTGCCATCGCCGGACAGGGAGCCACCGGGGAGCTGTTTTTT.

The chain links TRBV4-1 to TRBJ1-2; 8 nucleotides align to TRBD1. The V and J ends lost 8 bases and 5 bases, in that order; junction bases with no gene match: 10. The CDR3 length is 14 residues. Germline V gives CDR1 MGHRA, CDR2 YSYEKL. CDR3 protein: CASQGGQGLYGYTF. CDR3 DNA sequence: TGCGCCAGCCAGGGCGGACAGGGACTGTATGGCTACACCTTC.

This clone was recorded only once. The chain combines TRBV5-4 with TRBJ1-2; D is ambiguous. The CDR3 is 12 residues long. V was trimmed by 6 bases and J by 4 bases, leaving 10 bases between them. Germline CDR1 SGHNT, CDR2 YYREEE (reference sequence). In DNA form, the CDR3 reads TGTGCCAGCATCCCCCCTTCCTATGGCTACACCTTC. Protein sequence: CASIPPSYGYTF.

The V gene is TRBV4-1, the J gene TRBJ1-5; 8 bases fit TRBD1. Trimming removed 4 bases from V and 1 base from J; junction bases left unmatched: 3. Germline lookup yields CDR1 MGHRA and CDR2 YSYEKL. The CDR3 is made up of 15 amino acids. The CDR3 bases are TGCGCCAGCAGCCTCCAGGGGGCAAGCAATCAGCCCCAGCATTTT. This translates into CASSLQGASNQPQHF.

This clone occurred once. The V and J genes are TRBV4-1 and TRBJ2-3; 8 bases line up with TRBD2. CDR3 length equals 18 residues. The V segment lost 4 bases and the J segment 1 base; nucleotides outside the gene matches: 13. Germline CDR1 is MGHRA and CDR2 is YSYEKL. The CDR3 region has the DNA TGCGCCAGCAGCCCAGTAGGTTCCACTAGCGGACGCACAGATACGCAGTATTTT. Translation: CASSPVGSTSGRTDTQYF.

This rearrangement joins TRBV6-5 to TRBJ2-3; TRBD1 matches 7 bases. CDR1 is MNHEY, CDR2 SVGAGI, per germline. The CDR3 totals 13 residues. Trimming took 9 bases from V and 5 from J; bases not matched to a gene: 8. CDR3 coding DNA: TGTGCCAGTCTCAAGGGGGCGCTAGATACGCAGTATTTT. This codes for CASLKGALDTQYF.

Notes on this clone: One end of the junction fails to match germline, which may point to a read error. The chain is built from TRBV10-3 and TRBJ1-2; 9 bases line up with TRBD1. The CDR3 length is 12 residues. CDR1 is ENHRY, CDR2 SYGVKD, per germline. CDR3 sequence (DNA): TGTGCCATCAGTGAGGGCTCGGGACAGGGCCTTTTC. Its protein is CAISEGSGQGLF.